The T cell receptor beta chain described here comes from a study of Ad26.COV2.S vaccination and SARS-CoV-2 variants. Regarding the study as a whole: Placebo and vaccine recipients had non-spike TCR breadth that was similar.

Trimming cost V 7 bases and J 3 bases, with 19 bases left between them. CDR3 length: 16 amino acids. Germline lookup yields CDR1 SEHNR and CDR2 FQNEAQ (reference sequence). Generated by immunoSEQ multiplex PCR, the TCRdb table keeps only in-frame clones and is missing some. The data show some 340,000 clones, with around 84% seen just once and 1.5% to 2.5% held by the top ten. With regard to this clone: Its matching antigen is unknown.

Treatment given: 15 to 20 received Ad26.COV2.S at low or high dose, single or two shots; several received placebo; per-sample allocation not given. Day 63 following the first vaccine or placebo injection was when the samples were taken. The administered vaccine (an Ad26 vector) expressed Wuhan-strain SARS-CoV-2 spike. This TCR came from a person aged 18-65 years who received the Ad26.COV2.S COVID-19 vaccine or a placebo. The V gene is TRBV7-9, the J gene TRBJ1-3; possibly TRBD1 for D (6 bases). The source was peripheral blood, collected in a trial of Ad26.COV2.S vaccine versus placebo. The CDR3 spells CASTNGGAGGGNTIYF. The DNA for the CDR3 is TGTGCCAGCACTAACGGGGGGGCAGGAGGTGGAAACACCATATATTTT.